This T cell receptor (beta chain) was captured in a study of T cell responses to AZD1222 COVID-19 vaccine. As to this clone: Its cognate antigen is unknown.

Whole-study findings and limits: The sample set comprised mostly white British donors with more females, and clonal diversity was possibly underestimated. There were repertoire samples only from the period after the peak T cell response. Spike-wide vaccine-associated CD4 TCRs dominated at 160-218 and 743-854.

Assay used: immunoSEQ multiplex PCR; TCRdb lists only in-frame clones, some missing. The sample includes about 110,000 clones, about 86% of them seen just once. From germline, CDR1 is SGDLS and CDR2 YYNGEE. Trimming took off 4 bases at V and 0 bases at J, with 14 bases between the two ends. This CDR3 spans 16 amino acids. This clonotype was sampled from an adult in good health. This chain connects TRBV9 to TRBJ1-3, with a weak D call TRBD1 (5 bases). The material sequenced was peripheral blood, taken on day 0 of AZD1222 vaccination. The CDR3 sequence: CASSFETALSGNTIYF. Written as DNA, the CDR3 is TGTGCCAGCAGCTTTGAGACAGCCCTCTCTGGAAACACCATATATTTT.